One and the same sample provided the 20 T cell receptor beta chains below, sequenced in a study of molecular identifiers for immune sequencing clone quantification. One entry per CDR3 protein, called by TCRdb with MiXCR from the PCR reads. The top ten clones hold approximately 0.75% of a sample with about 630,000 distinct CDR3 sequences, 25% of them seen once. Material for sequencing was naive CD8+ T cells from blood, with Jurkat cell RNA spiked in. Subset indicated: FACS-sorted CD8+CD4-CCR7+CD45RA+ naive T cells. The origin of the receptors is a human donor in good health. Some libraries in this study had Jurkat cell RNA spiked in.

V gene TRBV7-2 combines with J gene TRBJ1-2; D possibly corresponds to TRBD1 (6 bases). The CDR3 spans 16 residues. The V gene lost 2 bases and the J gene lost 4 bases, with 17 bases spanning the gap. Germline V gene sequence: CDR1 SGHTA, CDR2 FQGNSA. In nucleotides, the CDR3 is TGTGCCAGCAGCTTACCCGGACAGCCCTTATCCTATGGCTACACCTTC. It translates to CASSLPGQPLSYGYTF.

A few counts support this clonotype. The chain combines TRBV15 with TRBJ2-5, with a possible D match to TRBD1 (5 bases). The CDR3 is 18 amino acids. Germline V gene lookup returns CDR1 LNHNV and CDR2 YYDKDF (reference sequence). Trimming cost V 0 bases and J 2 bases, with 19 bases left between them. Here the CDR3 reads CATSRESPLRQPQETQYF. The CDR3, as DNA: TGTGCCACCAGCAGAGAATCCCCTCTTAGACAGCCACAAGAGACCCAGTACTTC.

This clonotype was seen a handful of times. This rearrangement joins TRBV6-5 to TRBJ2-7; 9 positions match TRBD1. The CDR3 runs 15 residues. Germline assignment: CDR1 MNHEY and CDR2 SVGAGI. With 0 bases clipped from V and 2 bases from J, the junction kept 2 bases outside the gene matches. In DNA form, the CDR3 reads TGTGCCAGCAGTTACTCGGGGGACAGGGCCTACGAGCAGTACTTC. Translation: CASSYSGDRAYEQYF.

The chain uses TRBV6-5 and TRBJ2-1, with 8 bases aligning to TRBD2. Germline CDR1 reads MNHEY; CDR2 reads SVGAGI. J was trimmed by 8 bases and V by 2 bases; bases with no gene match: 11. This CDR3 contains 16 residues. This CDR3 is CASSYPRGGGRYEQFF. Written as DNA, the CDR3 is TGTGCCAGCAGTTACCCTCGGGGGGGGGGGCGGTATGAGCAGTTCTTC.

This rearrangement joins TRBV12-3 or TRBV12-4 to TRBJ1-2; possibly TRBD1 for D (5 bases). The CDR3 loop spans 15 amino acids. V lost 2 bases and J lost 3, with 13 bases in between. The CDR3 DNA reads TGTGCCAGCAGTTTAACAATGCGGACATACTATGGCTACACCTTC. As protein: CASSLTMRTYYGYTF.

This clonotype has a handful of counts. The chain uses TRBV7-3 and TRBJ2-7, with a tentative D call TRBD2 (6 bases). Germline CDR1 is SGHTA and CDR2 is FQGTGA. The CDR3 has 15 amino acids. Trimming cost V 1 base and J 5 bases, with 15 bases left between them. As DNA, the CDR3 is TGTGCCAGCAGCTTAAATGGCCTCCCGGGGGACGAGCAGTACTTC. Translating gives CASSLNGLPGDEQYF.

This clonotype was seen a handful of times. The CDR3 loop reads CASSALRYSGSEAFF. DNA for the CDR3: TGTGCCAGCAGCGCTCTTCGGTACAGTGGGTCTGAAGCTTTCTTT. The rearrangement uses TRBV5-5 and TRBJ1-1; D unclear. This CDR3 comprises 15 residues. Per the germline V gene, CDR1 is SGHKS and CDR2 is YYEKEE (reference sequence). The V and J ends lost 4 bases and 6 bases respectively, with 19 bases between them.

The chain recombines TRBV4-3 with TRBJ2-6; D may be TRBD1 or TRBD2 (5 bases each). The V gene lost 0 bases and the J gene lost 2 bases, with 8 bases spanning the gap. CDR1 and CDR2 (germline): LGHNA, YSLEER. This CDR3 is built from 16 residues. The CDR3 is CASSQDGGPGANVLTF. CDR3 DNA sequence: TGCGCCAGCAGCCAAGATGGGGGTCCTGGGGCCAACGTCCTGACTTTC.

This clonotype was counted only a few times. In DNA form, the CDR3 reads TGTGCCAGCAGCCCCGGGGCGAGCGAGCAGTACTTC. Protein: CASSPGASEQYF. V and J are TRBV3-1 and TRBJ2-7; either TRBD1 or TRBD2 may fit D (5 bases each). V shed 4 bases and J shed 6 bases, with 10 bases lying between them. This CDR3 is built from 12 residues. Germline V gene data show CDR1 as LGHDT and CDR2 as YNNKEL (reference sequence).

The chain employs TRBV4-3 and TRBJ1-6; D unclear. The germline V gene has CDR1 LGHNA and CDR2 YSLEER. The CDR3 is 13 residues long. Deletions cut 2 bases from V and 8 bases from J, with 7 bases between. The CDR3 DNA reads as TGCGCCAGCAGCCAACACGAGGATTCACCCCTCCACTTT. This sequence encodes CASSQHEDSPLHF.

About this clonotype: One end of the junction does not line up with germline, which may come from a read error. V gene TRBV12-3 or TRBV12-4 combines with J gene TRBJ1-5; D gene uncertain. This CDR3 contains 15 residues. CDR3 sequence (DNA): TGTGCCTGCAGTTTTTCCGGGGATAGCAATCAGCCCCAGCATTTT. The encoded protein is CACSFSGDSNQPQHF.

On this clonotype: A read error may be the cause here, since a much bigger clone is one base away. V usage is TRBV6-5 and J usage is TRBJ1-1, with TRBD1 matching over 8 bases. J gave up 0 bases and V 5 bases, and 5 bases lay outside the gene matches. The CDR3 is 15 residues long. The germline V gene has CDR1 MNHEY and CDR2 SVGAGI. The CDR3 DNA sequence: TGTGCCAGCAGTACGGACAGGGAGGTGAACACTGAAGCTTTCTTT. Translated, it gives CASSTDREVNTEAFF.

This clonotype was seen more than once but under ten times. CDR3 bases: TGTGCCAGCAGTGAATCTGGGGGCAGTCTGTCCTATGGCTACACCTTC. This sequence encodes CASSESGGSLSYGYTF. This chain links TRBV25-1 with TRBJ1-2; a weak D match, TRBD1 (6 bases). With 1 base removed from V and 4 bases from J, the gap between germline ends came to 16 bases. The length of the CDR3 is 16 residues. Looked up from germline, CDR1 is MGHDK and CDR2 is SYGVNS.

Worth noting for this clonotype: This is likely a read error, given that the CDR3 carries no conserved phenylalanine or tryptophan at its end. The chain employs TRBV2 and TRBJ2-7, with D possibly TRBD2 on 6 matching bases. The ends were cut back, 8 bases at V and 3 bases at J, with 14 bases in the middle. The CDR3 runs 13 residues. CDR1 and CDR2 from the germline V gene are SNHLY and FYNNEI. The CDR3 here is CASLGLAHYEQYC. The CDR3 DNA is TGTGCCAGCTTGGGGCTAGCGCACTACGAGCAGTACTGC.

Details on this clonotype: A much larger clone lies a single base off, so this may be a read error. V is TRBV5-6 and J is TRBJ2-7; D unclear. Germline V gene lookup returns CDR1 SGHDT and CDR2 YYEEEE. V gave up 0 bases and J gave up 3 bases, with 7 bases separating them. The CDR3 is 13 residues long. Here the CDR3 DNA reads TGTGCCAGCAGCTTGGATGTTGACTACGAGCAGTACTTC. Translated, it gives CASSLDVDYEQYF. Full variable domain (missing parts from reference TRBV5-6 and TRBJ2-7): DAGVTQSPTHLIKTRGQQVTLRCSPKSGHDTVSWYQQALGQGPQFIFQYYEEEERQRGNFPDRFSGHQFPNYSSELNVNALLLGDSALYLCASSLDVDYEQYFGPGTRLTVT.

The chain recombines TRBV2 with TRBJ2-7; 13 bases agree with TRBD2. The germline CDR1 and CDR2 sequences are SNHLY and FYNNEI. V shed 7 bases, J shed 0 bases, and the junction held 6 bases outside the gene matches. This CDR3 has 16 residues. For the CDR3, the DNA is TGTGCCAGCAAGACTAGCGGGAGGTCGAGCTCCTACGAGCAGTACTTC. Residues: CASKTSGRSSSYEQYF.

A few counts support this clonotype. The rearrangement uses TRBV3-1 and TRBJ2-2, with D possibly TRBD1 on 7 matching bases. This CDR3 is 19 amino acids long. Germline V gene data show CDR1 as LGHDT and CDR2 as YNNKEL (reference sequence). V lost 7 bases, J lost 2 bases, and 26 bases lay in between. In DNA form, the CDR3 reads TGTGCCAGCACCTACCAGGGGGGCGGGTGGCCTCTTAACACCGGGGAGCTGTTTTTT. Amino acids: CASTYQGGGWPLNTGELFF.

Ten or more counts support this clonotype. The CDR3 protein is CASSDRTFQPQHF. The DNA for the CDR3 is TGTGCCAGCAGCGACCGGACGTTTCAGCCCCAGCATTTT. This chain uses TRBV2 with TRBJ1-5; D call uncertain. Germline loops: CDR1 SNHLY, CDR2 FYNNEI. The CDR3 is made up of 13 amino acids. V lost 6 bases to trimming and J lost 6 bases, with 12 bases between them.

This clonotype was detected only a few times. This chain connects TRBV7-9 to TRBJ2-7, with TRBD2 as a possible D gene (5 bases). Germline lookup yields CDR1 SEHNR and CDR2 FQNEAQ (reference sequence). The V end lost 1 base, the J end lost 6 bases, and 10 bases lay between the germline ends. The CDR3 runs 13 residues. The CDR3 DNA is TGTGCCAGCAGCTTAGGTCTAGCCACCGAGCAGTACTTC. Translating gives CASSLGLATEQYF.

This clonotype came up many times. This chain links TRBV12-3 or TRBV12-4 with TRBJ2-3, with TRBD2 identical over 7 bases. The CDR3 loop spans 16 amino acids. Trimming removed 5 bases from V and 4 bases from J; junction bases left unmatched: 12. The chain's CDR3 is CASSPRWGEGADTQYF. CDR3 coding DNA: TGTGCCAGCAGTCCTCGTTGGGGGGAGGGCGCAGATACGCAGTATTTT.